A selection of T cell receptor beta chains follows, all from one sample in a study of regulatory T cells in long-lasting Graves disease. TCRdb processed the multiplex PCR reads anew with MiXCR; each CDR3 protein has one entry. The sample includes almost 350,000 distinct CDR3 sequences, roughly 21% of them seen just once. Sample: peripheral blood mononuclear cells (PBMCs), taken when the disease was refractory, from a patient treated with antithyroid drugs. Receptors originate from a female donor with Graves disease. Each CDR3 is given with its conserved first and last residue. D genes are given only for firm matches. Clone size appears in some rows only: once, few, many, or a class for an expanded clone.

>TRBV6-1|TRBJ2-7|TRBD1|.
TGTGCCAGCACGGGACAGCTTTACGAGCAGTACTTC
CASTGQLYEQYF
>TRBV7-9|TRBJ1-2|.|few
TGTGCCAGCAGCTCACCGGCAGTGGGCTACGGCTACACCTTC
CASSSPAVGYGYTF
>TRBV28|TRBJ1-1|TRBD1|many
TGTGCCAGCACCATAGGACAGGGGGTCACTGAAGCTTTCTTT
CASTIGQGVTEAFF
>TRBV2|TRBJ2-5|TRBD2|.
TGTGCCAGCAGGGGGACTAGCGGGAGGTCAGGAGAGACCCAGTACTTC
CASRGTSGRSGETQYF
>TRBV7-2|TRBJ2-7|.|.
TGTGCCAGCAGCGCCGCTACCTACGAGCAGTACTTC
CASSAATYEQYF
>TRBV27|TRBJ1-4|TRBD1|many
TGTGCCAGCAGTTCCCCGGACAGGTTTAATGAAAAACTGTTTTTT
CASSSPDRFNEKLFF
>TRBV5-1|TRBJ1-1|.|.
TGCGCCAGCAGCTCACAGGGAATGAGAGGGACTGAAGCTTTCTTT
CASSSQGMRGTEAFF
>TRBV2|TRBJ2-7|.|.
TGTGCCAGCAGTGGGGTCCGCTCCTACGAGCAGTACTTC
CASSGVRSYEQYF
>TRBV2|TRBJ1-1|.|many
TGTGCCAGCAGTGAGATTATGGGGACTGAAGCTTTCTTT
CASSEIMGTEAFF
>TRBV6-5|TRBJ1-3|.|.
TGTGCCAGCAGTTGCTCGACTCGTTCTGGAAACACCATATATTTT
CASSCSTRSGNTIYF
>TRBV7-3|TRBJ2-7|.|.
TGTGCCAGCAGCTTATTCTCCGGAAGGACGGGTAGCTCCTACGAGCAGTACTTC
CASSLFSGRTGSSYEQYF
>TRBV2|TRBJ2-7|.|.
TGTACCAGCAGCTTCCCCCGGGCCTTACCGGGCGAGCAGTACTTC
CTSSFPRALPGEQYF